This T cell receptor beta chain was observed in a study of cytomegalovirus exposure and HLA in healthy donors. Germline-derived CDR1 and CDR2 are SEHNR and FQNEAQ (reference sequence). V gave up 2 bases and J gave up 4 bases, with 17 bases separating them. There are 17 residues in the CDR3. This PCR relied on a set of 60 Vbeta primers and 13 Jbeta primers. Produced via immunoSEQ multiplex PCR; TCRdb's table is partial and in-frame only. The sample consists of about 120,000 clones, 60% to 85% of them appearing once. Material for sequencing was PBMCs. This chain connects TRBV7-9 to TRBJ2-2; possible D gene TRBD2, 6 bases. This TCR came from a woman between 18 and 30 years old in good health and CMV-seronegative. CDR3 sequence: CASSLYPGGALTGELFF. The DNA of the CDR3 is TGTGCCAGCAGCTTATATCCCGGCGGGGCCCTCACCGGGGAGCTGTTTTTT.